One TCR beta chain is described in this entry. These data belong to a study of blood T cell repertoires in COVID-19. Across the whole study: Some COVID-19 samples were acute and others convalescent; all came from the United States, Italy and Spain. T cells, B-cell-depleted T cells, or PBMCs provided the cDNA or gDNA that served as material.

V lost 4 bases and J lost 7; bases outside the gene matches: 10. Germline lookup yields CDR1 SGHDT and CDR2 YYEEEE. The CDR3 runs 14 residues. Original methodology: Using reference gene primer amplification, nucleated cell counts were estimated. Profiled with immunoSEQ multiplex PCR; TCRdb holds only in-frame clones, not every one. The V and J calls and the clone size are those of that table, but D and trimming were determined from the DNA. The table has tens of thousands of clones, about 85% seen once; the top ten hold around 5%. Sample: peripheral blood. The source is a man aged 45-65 years with active COVID-19. The chain recombines TRBV5-6 with TRBJ1-2; 7 bases fit TRBD1. The CDR3 reads CASSRNRGWSGYTF. The CDR3 bases are TGTGCCAGCAGCAGGAACAGGGGATGGAGTGGCTACACCTTC.